What follows are 26 T cell receptor beta chains derived from one specimen sequenced in a study of cytomegalovirus exposure and HLA in healthy donors. The PCR was carried out with 60 Vbeta primers and 13 Jbeta primers. The assay was immunoSEQ multiplex PCR, and TCRdb's table has in-frame clones only and misses some. Among roughly 220,000 clones, roughly 70% were seen once, and the ten largest hold around 3%. Input material: PBMCs. These TCRs come from a man aged 40-49 years in good health and CMV-seropositive.

The rearrangement joins TRBV27 to TRBJ2-3; D call uncertain. The CDR3 is 13 amino acids. Trimming removed 6 bases from V and 1 base from J, with 8 bases in between. From germline, CDR1 is MNHEY and CDR2 SMNVEV (reference sequence). CDR3 sequence (DNA): TGTGCCAGCAGCCTAAGCGGCACAGATACGCAGTATTTT. Amino acids: CASSLSGTDTQYF.

The chain recombines TRBV6-1 with TRBJ2-5; possible D gene TRBD1, 6 bases. Germline lookup yields CDR1 MNHNS and CDR2 SASEGT. The CDR3 loop spans 12 amino acids. Trimming removed 8 bases from V and 3 bases from J, with 10 bases in between. CDR3 residues: CASSGQKETQYF. The CDR3 nucleotides are TGTGCCAGCTCCGGACAGAAAGAGACCCAGTACTTC.

This chain joins TRBV7-8 and TRBJ1-2; the D gene is possibly TRBD1 (6 bases). With 0 bases removed from V and 8 bases from J, the gap between germline ends came to 7 bases. CDR1 and CDR2 (germline): SGHVS, FQNEAQ. The CDR3 consists of 12 residues. CDR3 loop: CASSLAGAGYTF. The CDR3 DNA is TGTGCCAGCAGCTTAGCGGGGGCGGGCTACACCTTC.

This clone has a handful of counts. This rearrangement joins TRBV7-9 to TRBJ2-7, with 11 positions matching TRBD1. V was clipped by 10 bases and J by 5 bases; unmatched bases: 7. The V gene's germline CDR1 is SEHNR and CDR2 FQNEAQ (reference sequence). The CDR3 is 13 residues long. DNA for the CDR3: TGTGCCACCTCCTGGACAGGGGGCGACGAGCAGTACTTC. This sequence encodes CATSWTGGDEQYF.

The J gene is TRBJ1-1, the V gene TRBV19; D uncertain. The CDR3 is 14 amino acids. Germline CDR1 is LNHDA and CDR2 is SQIVND (reference sequence). V lost 6 bases, J lost 11 bases, and 22 bases lay in between. DNA for the CDR3: TGTGCCAGTAGCCTTCTGGAGGGCCGTGGGTTGGCTTTCTTT. Translating gives CASSLLEGRGLAFF.

The chain couples TRBV10-1 to TRBJ2-7, with 11 bases lining up with TRBD2. The ends lost 4 bases at V and 1 base at J; junction bases unmatched: 6. CDR3 length: 16 residues. Germline V gene data show CDR1 as WNHNN and CDR2 as SYGVQD (reference sequence). The CDR3 reads CASSALAGDNSYEQYF. The CDR3 DNA reads TGCGCCAGCAGTGCACTAGCGGGGGACAATTCCTACGAGCAGTACTTC.

The V gene is TRBV5-1, the J gene TRBJ1-2; 7 bases fit TRBD1. J lost 2 bases, V lost 3 bases, and 1 base had no gene match. The CDR3 runs to 13 residues. Germline V lookup: CDR1 SGHRS, CDR2 YFSETQ. CDR3 coding DNA: TGCGCCAGCAGCTCACAGGGGAACTATGGCTACACCTTC. Protein: CASSSQGNYGYTF.

The CDR3 DNA follows: TGTGCCAGCAGCTTCCAGGGCCGGAATCAGCCCCAGCATTTT. This gives the protein CASSFQGRNQPQHF. This sequence joins TRBV5-6 and TRBJ1-5, with D perhaps TRBD1 (5 bases). Germline V gives CDR1 SGHDT, CDR2 YYEEEE. The V and J ends lost 2 bases and 4 bases respectively, with 10 bases between them. This CDR3 has 14 amino acids.

The chain has TRBV5-1 and TRBJ1-6; a possible D gene is TRBD1 (6 bases). CDR1 and CDR2 (germline): SGHRS, YFSETQ. The CDR3 spans 17 residues. Deletions cut 4 bases from V and 0 bases from J, with 14 bases between. As DNA, the CDR3 is TGCGCCAGCAGCACGGGACACCCGAGCTCCTATAATTCACCCCTCCACTTT. It translates to CASSTGHPSSYNSPLHF. The full variable domain, in which reference TRBV5-1 and TRBJ1-6 provide the parts outside the CDR3, is KAGVTQTPRYLIKTRGQQVTLSCSPISGHRSVSWYQQTPGQGLQFLFEYFSETQRNKGNFPGRFSGRQFSNSRSEMNVSTLELGDSALYLCASSTGHPSSYNSPLHFGNGTRLTVT.

A single count supports this clone. The genes are TRBV19 and TRBJ1-6; TRBD1 aligns across 8 bases. J lost 10 bases, V lost 7 bases, and 15 bases had no gene match. Germline assignment: CDR1 LNHDA and CDR2 SQIVND (reference sequence). CDR3 length: 16 amino acids. CDR3 amino acids: CASKGAPRTGSSPLHF. As DNA, the CDR3 is TGTGCCAGTAAGGGGGCCCCCAGGACAGGGTCATCACCCCTCCACTTT.

The J gene is TRBJ2-1, the V gene TRBV7-8, with D possibly being TRBD1 (5 bases). CDR1 SGHVS and CDR2 FQNEAQ come from the germline V gene. The CDR3 spans 15 residues. Trimming stripped 4 bases from V and 0 bases from J, with 10 bases between. The chain's CDR3 is CASSSQVGSYNEQFF. DNA for the CDR3: TGTGCCAGCAGCTCACAGGTCGGCTCCTACAATGAGCAGTTCTTC.

CDR3 in amino acids: CASSTGTSGVLGEQYF. The CDR3 DNA reads TGTGCCAGCAGCACCGGGACTAGCGGGGTTCTTGGCGAGCAGTACTTC. The V call is TRBV5-4, the J call TRBJ2-7; TRBD2 aligns across 13 bases. The CDR3 extends over 16 amino acids. The germline V gene encodes CDR1 SGHNT and CDR2 YYREEE (reference sequence). V shed 4 bases and J 6 bases; nucleotides not matched to a gene: 10.

The chain combines TRBV4-2 with TRBJ2-7, with TRBD2 identical over 10 bases. Germline lookup yields CDR1 LGHNA and CDR2 YNFKEQ. The CDR3 spans 15 residues. V was pared by 2 bases and J by 6 bases, with 7 bases of the junction left unmatched. DNA for the CDR3: TGTGCCAGCAGCCAATCTGTAGCGGGGGGACTCGAGCAGTACTTC. Encoded protein: CASSQSVAGGLEQYF.

As DNA, the CDR3 is TGTGCCACCAGCAGAGATTTTTCAGGGTGGGATCAGCCCCAGCATTTT. Its translation is CATSRDFSGWDQPQHF. The rearrangement joins TRBV15 to TRBJ1-5; D may be TRBD1 (5 bases). The CDR3 runs 16 residues. V lost 0 bases, J lost 5 bases, and 14 bases lay in between. CDR1 is LNHNV and CDR2 is YYDKDF in the germline V gene (reference sequence).

A few counts support this clone. The chain joins TRBV5-1 to TRBJ2-7; perhaps TRBD1 as D (6 bases). This CDR3 spans 16 amino acids. CDR1 is SGHRS, CDR2 YFSETQ, per germline. Trimming shortened V by 2 bases and J by 0 bases, and 15 bases separated the two germline ends. DNA for the CDR3: TGCGCCAGCAGCTTCCCCTTGGACAGCAGCTCCTACGAGCAGTACTTC. It encodes CASSFPLDSSSYEQYF.

This chain links TRBV7-6 with TRBJ2-3; tentatively, D is TRBD1 (6 bases). The CDR3 consists of 14 residues. The V gene lost 5 bases and the J gene lost 5 bases, with 14 bases spanning the gap. The germline gives CDR1 SGHVS, CDR2 FNYEAQ. In nucleotides, the CDR3 is TGTGCCAGCAGCGGGGGCAGGGATGGAGATACGCAGTATTTT. It translates to CASSGGRDGDTQYF.

This clone was detected a few times. This chain connects TRBV7-9 to TRBJ2-2, with TRBD2 as a possible D gene (8 bases). The germline V gene encodes CDR1 SEHNR and CDR2 FQNEAQ (reference sequence). The V end lost 5 bases, the J end lost 7 bases, and 14 bases lay between the germline ends. The CDR3 has 14 amino acids. The CDR3 bases are TGTGCCAGCAGCCGGGAGGGGGCCAACGGGGAGCTGTTTTTT. Its protein is CASSREGANGELFF.

This chain joins TRBV5-1 and TRBJ2-7, with D hard to call. Trimming removed 4 bases from V and 7 bases from J, with 12 bases in between. The CDR3 loop spans 12 amino acids. Germline loops: CDR1 SGHRS, CDR2 YFSETQ. The CDR3 sequence is CASSPNIGEQYF. DNA of the CDR3: TGCGCCAGCAGCCCTAACATCGGGGAGCAGTACTTC.

V is TRBV6-5 and J is TRBJ1-5; TRBD1 matches 8 bases. Per germline, CDR1 MNHEY and CDR2 SVGAGI. V lost 6 bases to trimming and J lost 5 bases; unmatched junction nucleotides: 6. The CDR3 loop spans 14 amino acids. The CDR3 loop is CASRMDRADQPQHF. The CDR3 DNA follows: TGTGCCAGCAGGATGGACAGGGCAGATCAGCCCCAGCATTTT.

This rearrangement joins TRBV5-4 to TRBJ2-5, with a possible D match to TRBD2 (5 bases). The V gene's germline CDR1 is SGHNT and CDR2 YYREEE (reference sequence). Trimming cost V 0 bases and J 11 bases, with 17 bases left between them. The CDR3 runs 14 residues. This CDR3 is CASSLVGWNREQYF. The CDR3 nucleotides read TGTGCCAGCAGCTTGGTGGGATGGAATAGGGAGCAGTACTTC.

CDR3 bases: TGTGCCAGCAGCCCCCAAATGAACACTGAAGCTTTCTTT. This encodes CASSPQMNTEAFF. The J gene is TRBJ1-1, the V gene TRBV7-6; no clear D gene. The V gene's germline CDR1 is SGHVS and CDR2 FNYEAQ. The germline V and J ends were trimmed by 5 bases and 0 bases, with 7 bases remaining between them. This CDR3 has 13 amino acids.

The V gene is TRBV5-6, the J gene TRBJ2-3; TRBD1 is a possible D gene (5 bases). Germline V lookup: CDR1 SGHDT, CDR2 YYEEEE. V lost 1 base to trimming and J lost 6 bases, with 9 bases between them. This CDR3 contains 13 residues. The CDR3 DNA follows: TGTGCCAGCAGCTTGTCAGGGCCCGATACGCAGTATTTT. This translates into CASSLSGPDTQYF.

This clone appeared a single time. This chain links TRBV7-6 with TRBJ1-2, with 9 bases identical to TRBD1. This CDR3 has 13 amino acids. The junction had 3 bases not matched to a gene; V was cut back by 4 bases and J by 6 bases. The germline CDR1 and CDR2 sequences are SGHVS and FNYEAQ. The DNA for the CDR3 is TGTGCCAGCAGCTCCGGGACAGGGAATGGCTACACCTTC. It translates to CASSSGTGNGYTF.

V gene TRBV4-2 combines with J gene TRBJ2-5; 13 nucleotides agree with TRBD2. CDR3 length: 17 residues. V trimming: 0 bases; J trimming: 4 bases; junction bases outside the gene matches: 5. Germline lookup yields CDR1 LGHNA and CDR2 YNFKEQ. In nucleotides, the CDR3 is TGTGCCAGCAGCCAAGAACTAGCGGGGGGGCCGCGAGAGACCCAGTACTTC. Translating gives CASSQELAGGPRETQYF.

The chain carries TRBV6-5 and TRBJ1-3; D remains unclear. Germline V gene lookup returns CDR1 MNHEY and CDR2 SVGAGI. CDR3 length: 15 amino acids. V dropped 5 bases and J dropped 0 bases, with 11 bases sitting between them. CDR3 in DNA: TGTGCCAGCAGTGGCGGCCATCACTCTGGAAACACCATATATTTT. Translated: CASSGGHHSGNTIYF.

The sample holds a few counts of this clone. This chain connects TRBV7-6 to TRBJ2-7, with 7 bases that match TRBD1. With 2 bases clipped from V and 4 bases from J, the junction kept 2 bases outside the gene matches. CDR1 SGHVS and CDR2 FNYEAQ come from the germline V gene. The CDR3 runs to 13 residues. The CDR3 coding sequence is TGTGCCAGCAGCTTATTACAGGGGTACGAGCAGTACTTC. Its protein product is CASSLLQGYEQYF. The whole variable domain, filled in from reference TRBV7-6 and TRBJ2-7, reads GAGVSQSPRYKVTKRGQDVALRCDPISGHVSLYWYRQALGQGPEFLTYFNYEAQQDKSGLPNDRFSAERPEGSISTLTIQRTEQRDSAMYRCASSLLQGYEQYFGPGTRLTVT.